These 15 T cell receptor beta chains came from one sample sequenced in a study of molecular identifiers for immune sequencing clone quantification (dated by TCRdb to between 2018 and 2020). Receptors were amplified or captured by PCR. TCRdb records NextSeq 500 as the sequencer. TCRdb passed the public sequencing reads through fastp at Q25 and MiXCR, retaining productive beta sequences. Every distinct CDR3 protein forms one entry, paired with its most common genes and DNA. Within this sample are about 510,000 distinct CDR3 sequences, with about 26% of them counted one time only. Over 0.6% of the sample is taken by the ten largest. Sequenced input: naive CD8+ T cells from blood, with Jurkat cell RNA spiked in. The cell subset or site label of this sample denotes: FACS-sorted CD8+CD4-CCR7+CD45RA+ naive T cells. These receptors were collected from a human donor in good health. Some libraries in this study had Jurkat cell RNA spiked in.

With respect to this clonotype: The CDR3 end shows no conserved phenylalanine or tryptophan, and so a read error is likely. V gene TRBV9 combines with J gene TRBJ2-1; no clear D. Deletions cut 4 bases from V and 6 bases from J, with 14 bases between. This CDR3 contains 14 residues. Germline V gives CDR1 SGDLS, CDR2 YYNGEE. The CDR3 is CASSPSDPGNEQFL. The CDR3 coding sequence is TGTGCCAGCAGCCCCTCGGACCCCGGCAATGAGCAGTTCTTA.

Points on this clonotype: Being one base from a much bigger clone, this may be a read error. The chain is built from TRBV9 and TRBJ1-1; TRBD1 matches at 11 bases. The CDR3 is made up of 16 amino acids. Germline assignment: CDR1 SGDLS and CDR2 YYNGEE. CDR3 in amino acids: CASGVGDRGFGTEAFF. The CDR3 DNA is TGTGCCAGCGGCGTAGGGGACAGGGGGTTCGGCACTGAAGCTTTCTTT.

Note on this clonotype: A read error may account for a junction end that differs from germline. The chain couples TRBV19 to TRBJ1-5; the D is unclear. Germline-derived CDR1 and CDR2 are LNHDA and SQIVND (reference sequence). The CDR3 sequence is 16 residues long. CDR3 sequence reads: CVSSSPMRVSNQPQHF. The CDR3 nucleotides are TGTGTCAGTAGTAGTCCAATGAGGGTGAGCAATCAGCCCCAGCATTTT.

A remark on this clonotype: At one boundary the junction diverges from the germline segment, which might be a read error. The rearrangement links TRBV20-1 to TRBJ2-5; weak D call: TRBD2 (6 bases). This CDR3 has 14 residues. Germline V CDR1 and CDR2: DFQATT, SNEGSKA (reference sequence). The DNA for the CDR3 is TGCAGTGCCCCCTCGGGGGTGTACCAAGAGATCCAGTACTTC. Its translation: CSAPSGVYQEIQYF.

The chain uses TRBV5-4 and TRBJ2-3, with 8 bases fitting TRBD2. CDR1 is SGHNT, CDR2 YYREEE, per germline (reference sequence). Trimming removed 2 bases from V and 4 bases from J; junction bases left unmatched: 3. CDR3 length: 14 amino acids. The CDR3 here is CASSFGGAADTQYF. As DNA, the CDR3 is TGTGCCAGCAGCTTCGGGGGGGCAGCAGATACGCAGTATTTT. Filled out from reference TRBV5-4 and TRBJ2-3, the complete variable domain reads ETGVTQSPTHLIKTRGQQVTLRCSSQSGHNTVSWYQQALGQGPQFIFQYYREEENGRGNFPPRFSGLQFPNYSSELNVNALELDDSALYLCASSFGGAADTQYFGPGTRLTVL.

In the case of this clonotype: A read error may account for a junction end that differs from germline. The chain uses TRBV20-1 and TRBJ1-2; a weak D match, TRBD1 (6 bases). Germline V gene sequence: CDR1 DFQATT, CDR2 SNEGSKA (reference sequence). This CDR3 spans 15 amino acids. CDR3 sequence: CSTRMPGDPLYGYTF. The CDR3 bases are TGCAGTACTAGGATGCCAGGGGACCCTCTCTATGGCTACACCTTC.

The table lists this clonotype with a few counts. The gene calls are TRBV6-5 and TRBJ2-7, with D unclear. V was pared by 2 bases and J by 0 bases, with 8 bases between. CDR1 and CDR2 (germline): MNHEY, SVGAGI. The CDR3 runs 14 residues. CDR3 coding DNA: TGTGCCAGCAGTTACATGCAGAGCTCCTACGAGCAGTACTTC. This codes for CASSYMQSSYEQYF.

This clonotype came up many times. The chain is built from TRBV30 and TRBJ1-3; D is uncertain. Germline-derived CDR1 and CDR2 are GTSNPN and SVGIG (reference sequence). The ends were cut back, 7 bases at V and 2 bases at J, with 6 bases in the middle. The CDR3 runs to 11 residues. The chain's CDR3 is CASRPGNTIYF. The CDR3 DNA reads as TGTGCCTCCCGGCCTGGAAACACCATATATTTT. The complete variable domain, with remaining parts taken from reference TRBV30 and TRBJ1-3, reads SQTIHQWPATLVQPVGSPLSLECTVEGTSNPNLYWYRQAAGRGLQLLFYSVGIGQISSEVPQNLSASRPQDRQFILSSKKLLLSDSGFYLCASRPGNTIYFGEGSWLTVV.

J is TRBJ2-1 and V is TRBV6-2 or TRBV6-3, with D possibly called TRBD1 or TRBD2 (8 bases each). From germline, CDR1 is MNHEY and CDR2 SVGEGT. V was clipped by 5 bases and J by 8 bases, with 34 bases between them. CDR3 length equals 20 residues. The CDR3 protein is CASSIQPGTGFDGRVDEQFF. CDR3 DNA sequence: TGTGCCAGCAGTATTCAACCCGGGACAGGTTTCGACGGGAGGGTCGATGAGCAGTTCTTC.

This clonotype was counted only a few times. Here the CDR3 DNA reads TGCAGTGCCAGGGGTGACAGTTACACTGAAGCTTTCTTT. It is translated as CSARGDSYTEAFF. The V call is TRBV20-1, the J call TRBJ1-1; possible D gene TRBD1, 6 bases. The V end was cut by 6 bases, the J end by 3 bases, with 14 bases between. The CDR3 covers 13 residues. Germline V gene lookup returns CDR1 DFQATT and CDR2 SNEGSKA (reference sequence).

The chain is built from TRBV13 and TRBJ2-1, with TRBD1 matching 7 bases. J lost 12 bases, V lost 4 bases, and 6 bases had no gene match. Germline V gene sequence: CDR1 PRHDT, CDR2 FYEKMQ (reference sequence). CDR3 length: 12 amino acids. The CDR3 DNA reads TGTGCCAGCAGCTCAAACAGGGGTCCGCAGTTCTTC. This translates into CASSSNRGPQFF.

This clonotype has just a few counts. The genes are TRBV7-9 and TRBJ1-2; 8 bases map to TRBD1. Looked up from germline, CDR1 is SEHNR and CDR2 is FQNEAQ (reference sequence). V gave up 1 base and J gave up 4 bases; unmatched junction bases: 2. CDR3 length equals 14 residues. CDR3 sequence reads: CASSLGQGSYGYTF. CDR3 sequence (DNA): TGTGCCAGCAGCTTAGGACAGGGGTCCTATGGCTACACCTTC.

This clonotype was recorded a few times. The genes are TRBV6-6 and TRBJ2-2, with 7 positions matching TRBD1. Trimming at V came to 7 bases and at J to 1 base, leaving 6 bases not matched to a gene. The CDR3 has 15 amino acids. Germline CDR1 MNHNY, CDR2 SVGAGI (reference sequence). The CDR3, as DNA: TGTGCCAGCAACCTACAGGGGTTGAACACCGGGGAGCTGTTTTTT. Residues: CASNLQGLNTGELFF.

The chain links TRBV9 to TRBJ2-3, with D perhaps assigned TRBD1 or TRBD2 (5 bases each). V was trimmed by 3 bases and J by 0 bases, leaving 14 bases between them. The germline V gene has CDR1 SGDLS and CDR2 YYNGEE. CDR3 size: 16 residues. CDR3 residues: CASSGGAGSSTDTQYF. The CDR3 bases are TGTGCCAGCAGCGGAGGGGCAGGGTCGAGCACAGATACGCAGTATTTT.

The CDR3 DNA reads as TGCGCCAGCCAGACCAGGGTGGTGTTCCACCACGAGCAGTACTTC. Encoded protein: CASQTRVVFHHEQYF. The chain couples TRBV23-1 to TRBJ2-7; D is perhaps TRBD1 (5 bases). TRBV23-1 has ORF status, its function being uncertain. This CDR3 spans 15 amino acids. V was trimmed by 8 bases and J by 5 bases, leaving 22 bases between them.